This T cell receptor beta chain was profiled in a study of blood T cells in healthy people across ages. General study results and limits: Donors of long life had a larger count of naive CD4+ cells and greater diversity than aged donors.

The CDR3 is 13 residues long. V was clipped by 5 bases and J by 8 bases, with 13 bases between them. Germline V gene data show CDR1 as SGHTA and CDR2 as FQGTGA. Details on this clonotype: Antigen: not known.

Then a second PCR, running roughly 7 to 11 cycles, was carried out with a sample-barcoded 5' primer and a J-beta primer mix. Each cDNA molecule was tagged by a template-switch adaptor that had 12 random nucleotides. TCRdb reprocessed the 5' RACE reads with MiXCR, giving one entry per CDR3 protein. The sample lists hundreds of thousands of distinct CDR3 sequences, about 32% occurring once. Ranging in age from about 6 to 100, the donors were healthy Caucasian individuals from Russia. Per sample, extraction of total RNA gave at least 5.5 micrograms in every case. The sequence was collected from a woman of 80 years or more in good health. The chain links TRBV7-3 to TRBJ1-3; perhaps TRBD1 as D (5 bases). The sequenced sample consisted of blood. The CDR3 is CASSRDWGDTIYF. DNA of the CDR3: TGTGCCAGCAGCCGGGACTGGGGTGACACCATATATTTT.